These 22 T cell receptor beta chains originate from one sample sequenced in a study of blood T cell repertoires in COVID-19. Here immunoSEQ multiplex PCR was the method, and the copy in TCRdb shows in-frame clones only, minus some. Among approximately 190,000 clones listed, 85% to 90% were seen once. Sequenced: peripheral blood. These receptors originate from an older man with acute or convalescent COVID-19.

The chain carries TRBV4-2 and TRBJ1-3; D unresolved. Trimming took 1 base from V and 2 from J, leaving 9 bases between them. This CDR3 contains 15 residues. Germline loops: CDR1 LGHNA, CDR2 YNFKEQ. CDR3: CASSQGIQTGNTIYF. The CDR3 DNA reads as TGTGCCAGCAGCCAAGGAATACAGACTGGAAACACCATATATTTT.

The chain's CDR3 is CASSQSNYEQYV. The CDR3 coding sequence is TGCGCCAGCAGTCAGTCCAACTACGAGCAGTACGTC. This chain links TRBV23-1 with TRBJ2-7, with D unresolved. TRBV23-1 falls under the ORF class, with uncertain function. The V end was cut by 3 bases, the J end by 3 bases, with 6 bases between. There are 12 residues in the CDR3.

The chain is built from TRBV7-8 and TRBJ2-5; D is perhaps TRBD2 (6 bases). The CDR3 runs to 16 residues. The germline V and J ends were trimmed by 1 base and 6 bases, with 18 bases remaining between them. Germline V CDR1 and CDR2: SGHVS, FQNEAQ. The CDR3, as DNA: TGTGCCAGCAGCTTAGAGAAGTTTGTGACTAGTAAGACCCAGTACTTC. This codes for CASSLEKFVTSKTQYF.

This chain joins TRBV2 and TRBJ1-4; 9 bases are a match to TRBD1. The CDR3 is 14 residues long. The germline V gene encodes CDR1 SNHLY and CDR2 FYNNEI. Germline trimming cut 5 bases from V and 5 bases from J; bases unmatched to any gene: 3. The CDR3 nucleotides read TGTGCCAGCAGTCACAGGGGGCCCAATGAAAAACTGTTTTTT. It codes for CASSHRGPNEKLFF.

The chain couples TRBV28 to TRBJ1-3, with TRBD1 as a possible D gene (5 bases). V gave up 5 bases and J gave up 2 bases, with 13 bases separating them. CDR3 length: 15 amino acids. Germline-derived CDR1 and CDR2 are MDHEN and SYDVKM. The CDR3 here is CASSPPGTAGNTIYF. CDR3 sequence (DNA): TGTGCCAGCAGTCCGCCCGGGACTGCTGGAAACACCATATATTTT.

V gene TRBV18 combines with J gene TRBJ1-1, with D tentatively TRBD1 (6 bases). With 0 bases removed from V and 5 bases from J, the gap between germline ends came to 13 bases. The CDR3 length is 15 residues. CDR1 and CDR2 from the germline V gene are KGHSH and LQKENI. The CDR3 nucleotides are TGTGCCAGCTCACCACCGGGAGGGGGGGGAACTGAAGCTTTCTTT. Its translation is CASSPPGGGGTEAFF.

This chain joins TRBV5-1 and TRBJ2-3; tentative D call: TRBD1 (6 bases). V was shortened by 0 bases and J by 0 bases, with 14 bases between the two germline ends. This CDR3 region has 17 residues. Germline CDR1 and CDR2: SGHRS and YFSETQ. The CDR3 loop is CASSLAGTGSSTDTQYF. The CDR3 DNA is TGCGCCAGCAGCTTGGCCGGTACAGGGTCTAGCACAGATACGCAGTATTTT.

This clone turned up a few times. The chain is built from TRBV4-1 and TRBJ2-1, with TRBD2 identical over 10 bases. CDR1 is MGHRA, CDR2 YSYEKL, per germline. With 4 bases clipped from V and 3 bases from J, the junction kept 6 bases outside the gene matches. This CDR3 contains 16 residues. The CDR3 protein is CASSLSSGRNYNEQFF. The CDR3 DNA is TGCGCCAGCAGCCTATCTAGCGGGAGAAACTACAATGAGCAGTTCTTC.

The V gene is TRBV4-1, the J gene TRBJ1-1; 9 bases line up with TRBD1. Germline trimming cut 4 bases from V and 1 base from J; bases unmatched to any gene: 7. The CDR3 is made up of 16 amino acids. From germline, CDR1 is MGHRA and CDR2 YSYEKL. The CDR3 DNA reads TGCGCCAGCAGCCGTGGACAGGGGAATTGGAACACTGAAGCTTTCTTT. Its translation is CASSRGQGNWNTEAFF.

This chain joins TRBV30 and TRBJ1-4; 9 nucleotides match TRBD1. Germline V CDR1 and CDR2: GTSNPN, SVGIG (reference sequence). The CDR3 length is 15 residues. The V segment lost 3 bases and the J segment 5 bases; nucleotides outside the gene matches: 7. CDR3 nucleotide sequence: TGTGCCTGGAGAGAAGCCGGGACAGGGAATGAAAAACTGTTTTTT. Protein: CAWREAGTGNEKLFF. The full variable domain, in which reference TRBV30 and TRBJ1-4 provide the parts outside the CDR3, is SQTIHQWPATLVQPVGSPLSLECTVEGTSNPNLYWYRQAAGRGLQLLFYSVGIGQISSEVPQNLSASRPQDRQFILSSKKLLLSDSGFYLCAWREAGTGNEKLFFGSGTQLSVL.

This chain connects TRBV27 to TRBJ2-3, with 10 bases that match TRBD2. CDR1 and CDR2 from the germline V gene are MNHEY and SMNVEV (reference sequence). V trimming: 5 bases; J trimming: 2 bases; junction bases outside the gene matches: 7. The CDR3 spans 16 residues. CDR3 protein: CASSPYLAGVTDTQYF. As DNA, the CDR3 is TGTGCCAGCAGTCCCTACCTAGCGGGAGTCACAGATACGCAGTATTTT.

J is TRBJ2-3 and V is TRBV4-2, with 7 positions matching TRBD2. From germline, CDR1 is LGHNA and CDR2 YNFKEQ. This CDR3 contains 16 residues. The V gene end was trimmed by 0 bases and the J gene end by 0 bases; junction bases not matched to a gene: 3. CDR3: CASSQDSGPSTDTQYF. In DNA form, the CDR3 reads TGTGCCAGCAGCCAAGATAGCGGGCCAAGCACAGATACGCAGTATTTT.

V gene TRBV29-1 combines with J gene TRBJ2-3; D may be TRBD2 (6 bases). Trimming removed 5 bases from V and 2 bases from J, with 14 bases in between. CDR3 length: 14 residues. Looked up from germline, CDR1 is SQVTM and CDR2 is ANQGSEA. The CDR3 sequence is CSVPSGGNTDTQYF. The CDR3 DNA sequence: TGCAGCGTTCCCTCTGGCGGGAACACAGATACGCAGTATTTT.

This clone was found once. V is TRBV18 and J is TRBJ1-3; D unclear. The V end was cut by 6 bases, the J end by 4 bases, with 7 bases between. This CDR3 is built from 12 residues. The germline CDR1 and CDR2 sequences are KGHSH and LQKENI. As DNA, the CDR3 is TGTGCCAGCTCCTCTCCGGGAAACACCATATATTTT. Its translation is CASSSPGNTIYF.

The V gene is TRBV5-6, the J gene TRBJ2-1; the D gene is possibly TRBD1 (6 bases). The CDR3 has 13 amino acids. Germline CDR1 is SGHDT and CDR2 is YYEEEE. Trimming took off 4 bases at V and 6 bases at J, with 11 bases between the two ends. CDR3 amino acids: CASSVGHVNEQFF. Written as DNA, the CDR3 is TGTGCCAGCAGCGTGGGACACGTCAATGAGCAGTTCTTC.

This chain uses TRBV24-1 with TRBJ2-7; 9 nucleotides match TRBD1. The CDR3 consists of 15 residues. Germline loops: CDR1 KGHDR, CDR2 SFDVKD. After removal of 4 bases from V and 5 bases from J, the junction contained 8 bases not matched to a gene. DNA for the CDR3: TGTGCCACCAGTGACCCCCGGGACAGGGACCACGAGCAGTACTTC. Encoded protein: CATSDPRDRDHEQYF.

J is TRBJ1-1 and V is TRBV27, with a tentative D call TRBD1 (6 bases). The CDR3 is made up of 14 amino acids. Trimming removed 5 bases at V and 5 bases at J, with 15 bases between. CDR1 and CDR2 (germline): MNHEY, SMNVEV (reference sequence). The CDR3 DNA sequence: TGTGCCAGCAGTCCAGGGACAACGCTAACTGAAGCTTTCTTT. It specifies CASSPGTTLTEAFF.

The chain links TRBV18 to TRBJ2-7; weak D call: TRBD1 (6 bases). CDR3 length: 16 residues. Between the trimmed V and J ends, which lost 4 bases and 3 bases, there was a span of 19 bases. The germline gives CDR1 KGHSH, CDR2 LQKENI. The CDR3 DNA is TGTGCCAGCTCACGCCCCGGGACAACGAACCTCTACGAGCAGTACTTC. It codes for CASSRPGTTNLYEQYF.

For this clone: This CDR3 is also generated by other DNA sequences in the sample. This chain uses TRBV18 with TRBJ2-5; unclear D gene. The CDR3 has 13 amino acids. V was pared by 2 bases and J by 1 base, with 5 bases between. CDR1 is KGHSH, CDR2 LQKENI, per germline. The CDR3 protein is CASSPGLQETQYF. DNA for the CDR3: TGTGCCAGCTCACCAGGCCTCCAAGAGACCCAGTACTTC.

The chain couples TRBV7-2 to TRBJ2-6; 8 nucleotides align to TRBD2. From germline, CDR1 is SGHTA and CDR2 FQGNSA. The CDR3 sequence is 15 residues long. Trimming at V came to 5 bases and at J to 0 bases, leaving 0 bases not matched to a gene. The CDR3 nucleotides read TGTGCCAGCAGCCGGGGGGGCTCTGGGGCCAACGTCCTGACTTTC. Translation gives CASSRGGSGANVLTF.

Here the CDR3 reads CASSRDSYNEQFF. The CDR3, as DNA: TGTGCCAGCAGTCGGGACAGTTACAATGAGCAGTTCTTC. This sequence joins TRBV6-5 and TRBJ2-1; 7 nucleotides align to TRBD1. The length of the CDR3 is 13 residues. Per the germline V gene, CDR1 is MNHEY and CDR2 is SVGAGI. V trimming: 5 bases; J trimming: 4 bases; junction bases outside the gene matches: 2.

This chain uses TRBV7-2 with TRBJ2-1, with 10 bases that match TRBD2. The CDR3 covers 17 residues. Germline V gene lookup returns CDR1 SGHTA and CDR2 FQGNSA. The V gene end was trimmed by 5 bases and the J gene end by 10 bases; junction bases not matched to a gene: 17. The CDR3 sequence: CASSPIGSSGSGGEQFF. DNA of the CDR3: TGTGCCAGCAGCCCCATAGGTTCTAGCGGGAGCGGGGGAGAGCAGTTCTTC.